This T cell receptor beta chain was sequenced during a study of T cell changes during pregnancy in multiple sclerosis. The protocol was immunoSEQ multiplex PCR, while the TCRdb copy is restricted to in-frame clones and leaves out a portion. The sample records about 33,000 clones, 91% being singletons. V shed 3 bases and J 4 bases; nucleotides not matched to a gene: 3. Germline values: CDR1 LGHNA, CDR2 YSLEER. The CDR3 is made up of 16 amino acids. The sequences come from CD4+ T cells from peripheral blood mononuclear cells, collected in the third trimester of pregnancy. The receptor was derived from a female donor in good health, enrolled as a control in a pregnancy study. The chain uses TRBV4-3 and TRBJ2-3, with 14 nucleotides matching TRBD2. This CDR3 reads CASSQGLAGEADTQYF. In nucleotides, the CDR3 is TGCGCCAGCAGCCAGGGACTAGCGGGAGAGGCAGATACGCAGTATTTT.